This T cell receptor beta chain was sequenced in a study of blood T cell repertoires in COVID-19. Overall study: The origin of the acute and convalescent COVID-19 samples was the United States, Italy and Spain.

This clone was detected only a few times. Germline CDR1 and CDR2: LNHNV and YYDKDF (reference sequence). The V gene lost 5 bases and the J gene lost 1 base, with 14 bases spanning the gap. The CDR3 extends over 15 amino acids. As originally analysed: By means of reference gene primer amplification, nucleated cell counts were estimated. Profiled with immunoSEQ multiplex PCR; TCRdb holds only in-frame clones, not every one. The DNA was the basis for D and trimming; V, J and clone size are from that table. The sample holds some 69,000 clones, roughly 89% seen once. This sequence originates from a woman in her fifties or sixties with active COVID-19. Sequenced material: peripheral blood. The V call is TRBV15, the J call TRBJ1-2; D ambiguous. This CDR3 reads CATSPDVANNYGYTF. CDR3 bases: TGTGCCACCAGCCCAGACGTAGCCAATAACTATGGCTACACCTTC.